This TCR beta chain was profiled in a study of cytomegalovirus exposure and HLA in healthy donors. Notes on the study in general: Presence/absence analyses assumed roughly uniform sequencing depth across donors.

On this clone: Its antigen is unidentified.

The CDR3 has 16 amino acids. PCR was performed using 60 Vbeta and 13 Jbeta primers. The table came from immunoSEQ multiplex PCR; TCRdb's copy has only in-frame clones and leaves some out. The repertoire has around 150,000 clones, approximately 70% of them found once; the top ten carry approximately 7.1%. This rearrangement joins TRBV21-1 to TRBJ1-5; the listed D gene, TRBD1, was not tested against the DNA. TRBV21-1 is deemed a pseudogene. This receptor was obtained from a man aged 35-49 years in good health and CMV-seropositive. What was sequenced was PBMCs. The CDR3 reads CASGIGTGNSNQPQHF. Written as DNA, the CDR3 is TGTGCCAGCGGCATCGGGACAGGCAATAGCAATCAGCCCCAGCATTTT.